This T cell receptor beta chain was sequenced in a study of T cell repertoires in cytomegalovirus infection. This clonotype was picked up many times. Its antigen remains unidentified. Study results and limitations: The study found HLA-C-restricted CMV-specific TCR beta clonotypes dominating the ex vivo response.

TCRdb processed the reads anew with MiXCR; each CDR3 protein has one entry. The sample contains roughly 120,000 distinct CDR3 sequences, around 28% of which appear only once. This CDR3 is 15 amino acids long. In germline, CDR1 is DFQATT, CDR2 SNEGSKA (reference sequence). V was pared by 0 bases and J by 5 bases, with 6 bases of the junction left unmatched. This TCR came from a human donor in good health (CMV status not recorded). Some clones in this sample may be carry-over from other donors' samples. The V and J genes are TRBV20-1 and TRBJ1-5; TRBD1 agrees at 8 bases. This material consisted of CD8+ T cells from cultured PBMCs, taken from culture after CMV antigen stimulation. The CDR3 protein is CSARETGVDDQPQHF. Here the CDR3 DNA reads TGCAGTGCTAGAGAGACAGGGGTGGACGATCAGCCCCAGCATTTT.